This T cell receptor beta chain was captured by sequencing in a study of blood T cell repertoires in COVID-19. In the original analysis: Reference gene primers were amplified, and this amplification served to estimate nucleated cell counts. Profiled with immunoSEQ multiplex PCR; TCRdb holds only in-frame clones, not every one. The V and J calls and clone size were taken over from that table, and D and trimming were inferred from the DNA. Of more than 85,000 clones detected, 80% to 95% appear once; the ten largest clones hold less than 2%. This TCR was sampled from a woman aged 50 to 65 with COVID-19, enrolled during active disease. Sequenced: peripheral blood.

The CDR3 loop reads CATERSGTWAFF. In DNA form, the CDR3 reads TGTGCCACCGAGAGATCCGGGACTTGGGCTTTCTTT. The J gene is TRBJ1-1, the V gene TRBV19; weak D call: TRBD1 (5 bases). The CDR3 is 12 amino acids. Between the trimmed V and J ends, which lost 10 bases and 11 bases, there was a span of 20 bases. Germline V gene data show CDR1 as LNHDA and CDR2 as SQIVND (reference sequence).